The following is a T cell receptor (beta chain) sequence with its context. When the RNA was reverse transcribed, random hexamers were used with an input of roughly 0.5 to 1 ug. TCRdb independently ran MiXCR on the immunoSEQ multiplex PCR reads; one entry per CDR3 protein. The table lists roughly 150,000 distinct CDR3 sequences, roughly 95% of them singletons. The sample belongs to a study of CD8 T cells in Susac syndrome. The multiple sclerosis controls were treatment-naive patients, and their relapsing-remitting disease was stable or active. The CDR3 is made up of 14 amino acids. Germline CDR1 and CDR2: MGHRA and YSYEKL. The germline V and J ends were trimmed by 1 base and 1 base, with 6 bases remaining between them.

The V gene is TRBV4-1, the J gene TRBJ2-3; D remains ambiguous. This clonotype was obtained from a human donor with multiple sclerosis. The sample consisted of CD8+ T cells from PBMCs. The CDR3 nucleotides read TGCGCCAGCAGCCAAGTTGGACGCACAGATACGCAGTATTTT. Translating gives CASSQVGRTDTQYF.